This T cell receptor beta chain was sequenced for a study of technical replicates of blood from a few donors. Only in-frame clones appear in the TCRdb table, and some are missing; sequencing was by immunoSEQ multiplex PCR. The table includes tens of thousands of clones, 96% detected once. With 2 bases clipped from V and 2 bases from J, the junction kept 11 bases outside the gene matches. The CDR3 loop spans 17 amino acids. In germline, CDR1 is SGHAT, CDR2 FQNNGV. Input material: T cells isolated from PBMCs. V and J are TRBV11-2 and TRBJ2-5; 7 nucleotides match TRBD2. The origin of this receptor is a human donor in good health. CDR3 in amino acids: CASSLSGWGLQQETQYF. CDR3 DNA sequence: TGTGCCAGCAGCTTAAGCGGGTGGGGACTACAACAAGAGACCCAGTACTTC.